Listed below are T cell receptor beta chains from one sample, sequenced in a study of cytomegalovirus exposure and HLA in healthy donors. Generated by immunoSEQ multiplex PCR, the TCRdb table keeps only in-frame clones and is missing some. The table has 150,000 to 200,000 clones, around 80% seen once. Sequencing input: PBMCs. These TCRs come from a middle-aged man in good health and CMV-seronegative. The CDR3 runs from the conserved cysteine through the conserved F or W. Each record gives: J gene, V gene, clone size, CDR3 length, D gene, CDR3 protein, CDR3 DNA. A D gene is named only where the DNA matches it firmly. Expanded clones get a size class; other rows say once, few or many, or leave the size out.

>TRBJ2-1|TRBV10-3|once|16|-
CAIRGGGEGSYNEQFF
TGTGCCATCAGGGGAGGCGGGGAAGGGTCCTACAATGAGCAGTTCTTC
>TRBJ2-7|TRBV6-5|once|14|TRBD1
CASSQDRQTYEQYF
TGTGCCAGCAGTCAGGACAGGCAAACCTACGAGCAGTACTTC
>TRBJ2-5|TRBV4-1|-|16|-
CASSLGAGGYQETQYF
TGCGCCAGCAGCCTAGGTGCAGGCGGGTACCAAGAGACCCAGTACTTC
>TRBJ2-7|TRBV7-8|-|14|TRBD2
CASSQGLAAYEQYF
TGTGCCAGCAGCCAAGGTCTAGCGGCGTACGAGCAGTACTTC
>TRBJ2-3|TRBV4-3|-|16|TRBD2
CASSQLVAGSTDTQYF
TGCGCCAGCAGCCAATTAGTAGCGGGTAGCACAGATACGCAGTATTTT
>TRBJ1-2|TRBV11-2|-|15|TRBD1
CASSRTGTANYGYTF
TGTGCCAGCAGCCGGACAGGGACAGCCAACTATGGCTACACCTTC
>TRBJ2-6|TRBV2|-|11|-
CASRAANVLTF
TGTGCCAGCAGGGCGGCCAACGTCCTGACTTTC
>TRBJ2-5|TRBV11-2|-|17|TRBD2
CASSPRTSGGRQETQYF
TGTGCCAGCAGCCCCCGGACTAGCGGGGGAAGGCAAGAGACCCAGTACTTC
>TRBJ2-1|TRBV30|-|12|-
CAWRLEGDEQFF
TGTGCCTGGAGACTCGAGGGGGATGAGCAGTTCTTC
>TRBJ2-3|TRBV5-1|-|15|TRBD2
CASRGLAGGSDTQYF
TGCGCCAGCAGGGGACTAGCGGGGGGGTCAGATACGCAGTATTTT
>TRBJ1-4|TRBV6-5|few|14|TRBD1
CASRRRTGVEKLFF
TGTGCCAGCAGACGAAGGACAGGGGTTGAAAAACTGTTTTTT
>TRBJ2-3|TRBV30|-|16|TRBD1
CAWEGTVGQGIDTQYF
TGTGCCTGGGAGGGGACGGTGGGACAGGGGATAGATACGCAGTATTTT
>TRBJ2-7|TRBV4-3|-|17|-
CASSQDSSGTGLYEQYF
TGCGCCAGCAGCCAAGATAGTAGCGGGACAGGGTTATACGAGCAGTACTTC
>TRBJ1-1|TRBV6-4|-|14|-
CASSKTEMNTEAFF
TGTGCCAGCAGTAAGACGGAGATGAACACTGAAGCTTTCTTT
>TRBJ1-1|TRBV6-5|-|13|-
CASVDGGNTEAFF
TGTGCCAGCGTTGACGGAGGTAACACTGAAGCTTTCTTT
>TRBJ2-3|TRBV7-2|-|19|TRBD2
CASSPRSGASGTSTDTQYF
TGTGCCAGCAGCCCAAGGAGTGGGGCTAGCGGGACTAGCACAGATACGCAGTATTTT
>TRBJ2-2|TRBV7-2|-|14|-
CASTKTWSTGELFF
TGTGCCAGCACAAAGACCTGGAGCACCGGGGAGCTGTTTTTT
>TRBJ1-3|TRBV30|few|12|-
CAWNGAGNTIYF
TGTGCCTGGAACGGGGCTGGAAACACCATATATTTT
>TRBJ2-7|TRBV4-3|-|15|-
CASSPEAGENYEQYF
TGCGCCAGCAGCCCGGAGGCAGGGGAAAACTACGAGCAGTACTTC
>TRBJ2-7|TRBV4-3|-|14|-
CASSQEAVSYEQYF
TGCGCCAGCAGCCAAGAGGCGGTGTCCTACGAGCAGTACTTC
>TRBJ1-1|TRBV27|-|16|-
CASSYVPRATDHEAFF
TGTGCCAGCAGTTACGTCCCGCGGGCCACGGACCATGAAGCTTTCTTT
>TRBJ1-2|TRBV7-9|-|14|-
CASSQDSSNYGYTF
TGTGCCAGCAGCCAGGACAGCTCTAACTATGGCTACACCTTC
>TRBJ2-6|TRBV18|-|16|-
CASSPLIFSGANVLTF
TGTGCCAGCTCACCACTCATTTTCTCTGGGGCCAACGTCCTGACTTTC
>TRBJ2-3|TRBV5-8|-|15|TRBD2
CASRGLAVLTDTQYF
TGTGCCAGCAGGGGACTAGCGGTTCTCACAGATACGCAGTATTTT
>TRBJ1-2|TRBV19|-|12|-
CASSMTGYGYTF
TGTGCCAGTAGTATGACGGGATATGGCTACACCTTC
>TRBJ1-2|TRBV9|-|13|-
CASSPGYGYGYTF
TGTGCCAGCAGCCCAGGGTACGGCTATGGCTACACCTTC
>TRBJ2-7|TRBV10-3|-|15|TRBD2
CAISGGLANSYEQYF
TGTGCCATCAGCGGAGGACTAGCGAACTCCTACGAGCAGTACTTC
>TRBJ2-3|TRBV5-1|-|15|-
CASTPDRPNTDTQYF
TGCGCCAGCACCCCCGACAGGCCGAACACAGATACGCAGTATTTT
>TRBJ1-3|TRBV19|-|13|TRBD1
CASRGTGGNTIYF
TGTGCCAGTAGAGGGACAGGAGGAAACACCATATATTTT
>TRBJ2-1|TRBV27|-|14|-
CASTFERGSNEQFF
TGTGCCAGCACGTTTGAACGGGGTTCGAATGAGCAGTTCTTC
>TRBJ2-7|TRBV5-8|-|14|-
CASSFGRDVDEQYF
TGTGCCAGCAGCTTCGGCAGGGATGTGGACGAGCAGTACTTC
>TRBJ1-1|TRBV7-2|-|14|TRBD1
CASSPTPGGTEAFF
TGTGCCAGCAGCCCTACCCCAGGGGGGACTGAAGCTTTCTTT
>TRBJ1-2|TRBV5-1|-|13|-
CASSLGEAYGYTF
TGCGCCAGCAGCTTGGGCGAAGCCTATGGCTACACCTTC
>TRBJ2-7|TRBV30|-|13|-
CAWSVSGDYEQYF
TGTGCCTGGAGTGTATCTGGCGACTACGAGCAGTACTTC
>TRBJ1-1|TRBV19|-|15|TRBD1
CASISRTGGNTEAFF
TGTGCCAGTATTTCGAGGACAGGGGGTAACACTGAAGCTTTCTTT
>TRBJ1-2|TRBV5-1|-|14|-
CASSLAKGNYGYTF
TGCGCCAGCAGCTTGGCCAAGGGGAACTATGGCTACACCTTC
>TRBJ2-3|TRBV27|-|14|TRBD2
CASSFLGGTDTQYF
TGTGCCAGCAGTTTCCTGGGGGGGACAGATACGCAGTATTTT
>TRBJ2-7|TRBV5-6|-|15|TRBD2
CASSGTSGRAYEQYF
TGTGCCAGCAGCGGGACTAGCGGGAGGGCGTACGAGCAGTACTTC
>TRBJ2-1|TRBV6-1|-|16|TRBD1
CASSEGTGLPGDEQFF
TGTGCCAGCAGTGAAGGGACAGGACTCCCTGGAGATGAGCAGTTCTTC
>TRBJ1-2|TRBV5-6|-|14|TRBD1
CASSLAARGQGYTF
TGTGCCAGCAGCTTGGCAGCCAGGGGACAGGGCTACACCTTC
>TRBJ1-2|TRBV19|-|14|-
CASSIAAEGRGYTF
TGTGCCAGTAGTATAGCCGCGGAGGGTCGAGGCTACACCTTC
>TRBJ1-2|TRBV30|-|13|-
CAWERRLRYGYTF
TGTGCCTGGGAGAGGAGACTTAGGTATGGCTACACCTTC
>TRBJ2-5|TRBV5-1|-|14|-
CASSLVAGKETQYF
TGCGCCAGCAGCTTGGTGGCGGGTAAAGAGACCCAGTACTTC
>TRBJ2-3|TRBV25-1|-|15|TRBD2
CASSEAGGGFDTQYF
TGTGCCAGCAGTGAAGCGGGAGGAGGCTTCGATACGCAGTATTTT
>TRBJ2-3|TRBV7-9|-|15|-
CASSPPGPRADTQYF
TGTGCCAGCAGCCCTCCGGGTCCTCGTGCAGATACGCAGTATTTT
>TRBJ2-1|TRBV9|-|14|TRBD2
CASSVGGRAREQFF
TGTGCCAGCAGCGTGGGCGGGAGGGCCAGGGAGCAGTTCTTC
>TRBJ1-2|TRBV2|-|14|-
CASSERRTPEGYTF
TGTGCCAGCAGTGAAAGACGCACACCGGAGGGCTACACCTTC
>TRBJ1-2|TRBV4-1|-|14|-
CASRVTGNTYGYTF
TGCGCCAGCAGGGTAACAGGGAACACCTATGGCTACACCTTC
>TRBJ1-2|TRBV27|once|12|-
CASRNPGNGYTF
TGTGCCAGCAGAAACCCAGGGAATGGCTACACCTTC
>TRBJ2-2|TRBV5-4|-|17|TRBD1
CASSPGPGQGDTGELFF
TGTGCCAGCAGCCCCGGACCGGGACAGGGGGATACCGGGGAGCTGTTTTTT
>TRBJ1-5|TRBV6-5|-|15|TRBD1
CASRPGQRGNQPQHF
TGTGCCAGCAGGCCGGGACAGCGAGGCAATCAGCCCCAGCATTTT
>TRBJ1-5|TRBV18|-|15|TRBD1
CASSPGGTGNQPQHF
TGTGCCAGCTCACCGGGCGGGACAGGCAATCAGCCCCAGCATTTT
>TRBJ1-2|TRBV5-6|-|17|TRBD1
CASSLGDRGPFVSGYTF
TGTGCCAGCAGCTTGGGCGACAGGGGCCCTTTTGTCTCTGGCTACACCTTC
>TRBJ1-2|TRBV7-6|-|13|-
CASSLDRQGRKTF
TGTGCCAGCAGCTTAGATCGGCAGGGAAGGAAAACCTTC
>TRBJ1-6|TRBV4-1|-|17|TRBD1
CASSRGQARGSNSPLHF
TGCGCCAGCAGCCGCGGACAGGCCAGGGGGAGCAATTCACCCCTCCACTTT
>TRBJ1-1|TRBV28|-|15|TRBD1
CASSRAGTGGPEAFF
TGTGCCAGCAGTAGAGCCGGGACAGGCGGTCCTGAAGCTTTCTTT
>TRBJ2-7|TRBV7-9|-|14|-
CASSYDRDFYEQYF
TGTGCCAGCAGTTATGACAGGGACTTCTACGAGCAGTACTTC
>TRBJ2-3|TRBV7-9|-|16|-
CASSPNRDIRTDTQYF
TGTGCCAGCAGCCCAAACAGGGACATACGCACAGATACGCAGTATTTT
>TRBJ2-3|TRBV27|-|18|TRBD2
CASSLPSGRAWDTDTQYF
TGTGCCAGCAGTTTACCGAGCGGGAGGGCTTGGGACACAGATACGCAGTATTTT
>TRBJ1-3|TRBV6-5|-|15|-
CASSYSGQARHTIYF
TGTGCCAGCAGTTACTCGGGGCAGGCTCGACACACCATATATTTT